The next 14 T cell receptor beta chains were all read from a single sample in a study of T cell responses to AZD1222 COVID-19 vaccine. Produced via immunoSEQ multiplex PCR; TCRdb's table is partial and in-frame only. The sample holds some 140,000 clones; over 85% are singletons and the top ten take approximately 19%. The sample here was peripheral blood, taken on day 0 of AZD1222 vaccination. Receptors were obtained from an adult in good health.

V is TRBV14 and J is TRBJ2-2; 8 bases are a match to TRBD1. Looked up from germline, CDR1 is SGHDN and CDR2 is FVKESK. The CDR3 loop spans 16 amino acids. The J segment lost 3 bases and the V segment lost 4 bases, leaving 7 bases of the junction unmatched. For the CDR3, the DNA is TGTGCCAGCAGCCTATGGACAGGGTTTGACACCGGGGAGCTGTTTTTT. Translation: CASSLWTGFDTGELFF.

The chain employs TRBV9 and TRBJ1-5, with 9 bases matching TRBD1. Germline CDR1 reads SGDLS; CDR2 reads YYNGEE. The CDR3 is 14 residues long. J lost 5 bases, V lost 4 bases, and 4 bases had no gene match. In DNA form, the CDR3 reads TGTGCCAGCAGCCTGGGACAGGGTGATCAGCCCCAGCATTTT. Its translation is CASSLGQGDQPQHF.

The chain links TRBV27 to TRBJ2-1; 11 bases fit TRBD2. Germline-derived CDR1 and CDR2 are MNHEY and SMNVEV (reference sequence). The trim removed 2 bases at V and 8 bases at J, leaving 14 bases unmatched. The CDR3 is 18 residues long. The CDR3 region is CASSLRTSGLPPNDEQFF. Written as DNA, the CDR3 is TGTGCCAGCAGTTTACGGACTAGCGGGTTGCCCCCGAATGATGAGCAGTTCTTC.

The chain carries TRBV15 and TRBJ2-5; D tentatively reads TRBD1 or TRBD2 (5 bases each). V was shortened by 0 bases and J by 9 bases, with 17 bases between the two germline ends. The CDR3 covers 15 residues. Germline CDR1 is LNHNV and CDR2 is YYDKDF (reference sequence). CDR3 in amino acids: CATSRDLVGAGAQYF. In DNA, the CDR3 is TGTGCCACCAGCAGAGATTTGGTAGGGGCCGGGGCCCAGTACTTC.

This clone was seen a handful of times. The gene calls are TRBV24-1 and TRBJ1-6; TRBD1 is a possible D gene (6 bases). Trimming cost V 3 bases and J 14 bases, with 7 bases left between them. Per germline, CDR1 KGHDR and CDR2 SFDVKD. This CDR3 is built from 11 residues. The DNA of the CDR3 is TGTGCCACCAGTGATGGGACATCCCTCCACTTT. It translates to CATSDGTSLHF.

This chain connects TRBV5-4 to TRBJ2-7; 10 bases fit TRBD1. Germline V lookup: CDR1 SGHNT, CDR2 YYREEE (reference sequence). The J segment lost 7 bases and the V segment lost 4 bases, leaving 11 bases of the junction unmatched. The CDR3 spans 15 residues. The CDR3 loop reads CASSPGQGRRGEQYF. CDR3 coding DNA: TGTGCCAGCAGCCCGGGACAGGGGAGGAGGGGGGAGCAGTACTTC.

In regard to this clone: A junction end diverges from the germline sequence, so it may reflect a read error. The gene calls are TRBV29-1 and TRBJ1-2; D unclear. Germline CDR1 reads SQVTM; CDR2 reads ANQGSEA. CDR3 size: 10 residues. The CDR3 is CGVASQGYTF. CDR3 nucleotides: TGCGGCGTCGCCAGCCAGGGCTACACCTTC.

The CDR3 nucleotides are TGTGCCAGCACCCTAGTTGGGGGGCCCTACGAGCAGTACTTC. Amino acid sequence: CASTLVGGPYEQYF. V gene TRBV5-6 combines with J gene TRBJ2-7; TRBD1 or TRBD2 may be the D gene (6 bases each). Germline CDR1 is SGHDT and CDR2 is YYEEEE. Trimming left V 6 bases short and J 2 bases short, with 15 bases between. There are 14 residues in the CDR3.

The chain links TRBV28 to TRBJ1-1; 12 bases agree with TRBD1. Trimming took 8 bases from V and 5 from J; bases not matched to a gene: 3. This CDR3 spans 13 amino acids. CDR1 is MDHEN, CDR2 SYDVKM, per germline. CDR3 sequence: CASGDRGRTEAFF. The CDR3 DNA is TGTGCCAGCGGGGACAGGGGGCGAACTGAAGCTTTCTTT.

The chain carries TRBV18 and TRBJ2-6, with unresolved D. This CDR3 comprises 17 residues. The germline V and J ends were trimmed by 3 bases and 0 bases, with 12 bases remaining between them. Germline V lookup: CDR1 KGHSH, CDR2 LQKENI. The CDR3 bases are TGTGCCAGCTCACCGCCTCCAGGAAACTCTGGGGCCAACGTCCTGACTTTC. Protein product: CASSPPPGNSGANVLTF.

The J gene is TRBJ1-1, the V gene TRBV30; D might be TRBD1 (6 bases). Trimming left V 0 bases short and J 4 bases short, with 15 bases between. The CDR3 spans 15 residues. Germline lookup yields CDR1 GTSNPN and CDR2 SVGIG (reference sequence). CDR3 sequence (DNA): TGTGCCTGGAGTGTAAATCGCAGGGGCGGCACTGAAGCTTTCTTT. It codes for CAWSVNRRGGTEAFF. The full variable domain, completed using reference TRBV30 and TRBJ1-1, is SQTIHQWPATLVQPVGSPLSLECTVEGTSNPNLYWYRQAAGRGLQLLFYSVGIGQISSEVPQNLSASRPQDRQFILSSKKLLLSDSGFYLCAWSVNRRGGTEAFFGQGTRLTVV.

In this sample, this clone turned up a few times. The chain joins TRBV7-9 to TRBJ1-4; D possibly corresponds to TRBD1 (6 bases). Germline lookup yields CDR1 SEHNR and CDR2 FQNEAQ (reference sequence). Trimming removed 6 bases from V and 3 bases from J, with 14 bases in between. This CDR3 spans 15 amino acids. The CDR3 here is CASSRTGSSNEKLFF. Written as DNA, the CDR3 is TGTGCCAGCAGTCGTACAGGGTCTTCTAATGAAAAACTGTTTTTT.

This clone was observed a handful of times. The chain is built from TRBV3-1 (or the pseudogene TRBV3-2) and TRBJ2-7; D is uncertain. Looked up from germline, CDR1 is LGHDT and CDR2 is YNNKEL (reference sequence). Trimming cost V 4 bases and J 2 bases, with 9 bases left between them. The CDR3 is 13 amino acids. The CDR3 region is CASSPYSAYEQYF. The CDR3 DNA sequence: TGTGCCAGCAGCCCCTACAGTGCCTACGAGCAGTACTTC.

This chain connects TRBV3-1 (or the pseudogene TRBV3-2) to TRBJ1-2, with 7 bases fitting TRBD1. The J segment lost 5 bases and the V segment lost 4 bases, leaving 1 base of the junction unmatched. CDR3 length: 12 residues. CDR1 LGHDT and CDR2 YNNKEL come from the germline V gene (reference sequence). The CDR3 region is CASSRDRYGYTF. CDR3 nucleotide sequence: TGTGCCAGCAGCCGGGACAGATATGGCTACACCTTC.